The T cell receptor (beta chain) under discussion was sequenced for a study of blood T cell repertoires in COVID-19. At the level of the study: The origin of the acute and convalescent COVID-19 samples was the United States, Italy and Spain. The cDNA or gDNA used as material had been derived from T cells, B-cell-depleted T cells, or PBMCs.

The CDR3 has 14 residues. Germline V gives CDR1 SGHAT, CDR2 FQNNGV. V was pared by 0 bases and J by 7 bases, with 9 bases between. Per the authors' pipeline: By means of reference gene primer amplification, nucleated cell counts were estimated. The protocol was immunoSEQ multiplex PCR, while the TCRdb copy is restricted to in-frame clones and leaves out a portion. The V and J calls and clone size were taken over from that table, and D and trimming were inferred from the DNA. The sample shows roughly 100,000 clones, around 84% of them seen only once. This receptor was identified in a middle-aged man with active or convalescent COVID-19. Sequencing was performed on peripheral blood. This chain joins TRBV11-2 and TRBJ1-4, with D possibly matching TRBD1 (5 bases). This chain's CDR3 is CASSLEGGGEKLFF. CDR3 nucleotides: TGTGCCAGCAGCTTAGAGGGGGGTGGTGAAAAACTGTTTTTT.